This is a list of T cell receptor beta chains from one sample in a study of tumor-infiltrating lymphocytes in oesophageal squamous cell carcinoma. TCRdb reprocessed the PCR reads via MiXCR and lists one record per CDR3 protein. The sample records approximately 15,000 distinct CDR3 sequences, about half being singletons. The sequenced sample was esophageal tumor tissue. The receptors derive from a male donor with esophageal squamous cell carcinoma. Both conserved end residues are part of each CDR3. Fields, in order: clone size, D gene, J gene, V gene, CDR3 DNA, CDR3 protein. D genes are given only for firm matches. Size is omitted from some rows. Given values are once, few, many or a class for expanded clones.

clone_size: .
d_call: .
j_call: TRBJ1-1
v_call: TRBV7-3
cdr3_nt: TGTGCCAGCAGCTTACAGGTAAACACTGAAGCTTTCTTT
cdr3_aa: CASSLQVNTEAFF

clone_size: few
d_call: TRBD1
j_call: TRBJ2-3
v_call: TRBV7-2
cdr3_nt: TGTGCCAGCAGCTTGGACAGGGTTGCAGATACGCAGTATTTT
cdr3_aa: CASSLDRVADTQYF

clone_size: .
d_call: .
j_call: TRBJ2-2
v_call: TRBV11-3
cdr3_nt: TGTGCCAGCAGCTTAGGAGCAGGCAGGATCGGGGAGCTGTTTTTT
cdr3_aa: CASSLGAGRIGELFF

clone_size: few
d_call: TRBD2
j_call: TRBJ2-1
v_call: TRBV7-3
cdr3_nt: TGTGCCAGCAGCCGGTGGGCGGGAGAGGGAAATGAGCAGTTCTTC
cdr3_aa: CASSRWAGEGNEQFF

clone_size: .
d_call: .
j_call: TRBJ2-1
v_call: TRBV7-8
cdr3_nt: TGTGCCAGCAGCTTAGTGGGTGGTCAGGGGATGGGCGATGAGCAGTTCTTC
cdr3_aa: CASSLVGGQGMGDEQFF

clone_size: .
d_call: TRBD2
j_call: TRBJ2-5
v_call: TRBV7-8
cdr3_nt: TGTGCCAGCAGCTTATTCAGGGTTGGGGAGCGCGGGAGGGCCGGTGAGCAGTACTTC
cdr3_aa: CASSLFRVGERGRAGEQYF

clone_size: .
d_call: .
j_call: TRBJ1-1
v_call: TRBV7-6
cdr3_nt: TGTGCCAGCAGCGACCTTTACATGAACACTGAAGCTTTCTTT
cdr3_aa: CASSDLYMNTEAFF

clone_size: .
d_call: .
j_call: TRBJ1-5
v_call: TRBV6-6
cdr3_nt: TGTGCCAGCAGTTCCTCCCCGGGGACCCAGCATTTT
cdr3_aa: CASSSSPGTQHF

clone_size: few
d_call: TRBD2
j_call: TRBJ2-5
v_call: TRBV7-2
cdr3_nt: TGTGCCAGCAGCCAGGGACTAGCGGGAACAGTCGGGAAGACCCAGTACTTC
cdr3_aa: CASSQGLAGTVGKTQYF

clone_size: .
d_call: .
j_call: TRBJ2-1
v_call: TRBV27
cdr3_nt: TGTGCCAGCACCTCCGAGTCGGGACGGTTCTACAATGAGCAGTTCTTC
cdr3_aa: CASTSESGRFYNEQFF

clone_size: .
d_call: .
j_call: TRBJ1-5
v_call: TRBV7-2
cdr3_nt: TGTGCCAGCAGCTCCTCGAATAACAATCAGCCCCAGCATTTT
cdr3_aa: CASSSSNNNQPQHF

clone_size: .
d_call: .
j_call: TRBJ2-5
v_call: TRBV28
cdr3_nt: TGTGCCAGCAGTTCGGGTGGAATTCAAGAGACCCAGTACTTC
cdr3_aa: CASSSGGIQETQYF

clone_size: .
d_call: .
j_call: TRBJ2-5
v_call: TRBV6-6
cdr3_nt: TGTGCCAGCAGTTACTCGACGGGGTTCCAAGAGACCCAGTACTTC
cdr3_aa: CASSYSTGFQETQYF

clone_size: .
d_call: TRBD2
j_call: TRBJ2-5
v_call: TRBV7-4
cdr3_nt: TGTGCCAGCAGCGAAGTTCGACTAGCAGAAGAGACCCAGTACTTC
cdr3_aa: CASSEVRLAEETQYF

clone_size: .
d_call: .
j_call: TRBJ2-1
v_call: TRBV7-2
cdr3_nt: TGTGCCAGCAGCTCCCTCGCGGCAGAGCAGTTCTTC
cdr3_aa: CASSSLAAEQFF

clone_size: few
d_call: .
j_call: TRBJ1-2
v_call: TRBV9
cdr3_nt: TGTGCCAGCAGCACAGCAGCCTATGGCTACACCTTC
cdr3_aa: CASSTAAYGYTF

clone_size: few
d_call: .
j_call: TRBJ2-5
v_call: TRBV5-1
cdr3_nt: TGCGCCAGCAGCTTCGCAGGCCCAGAGACCCAGTACTTC
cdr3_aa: CASSFAGPETQYF

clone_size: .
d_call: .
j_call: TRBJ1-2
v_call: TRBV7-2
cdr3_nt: TGTGCCAGCAGTAAATCCAAGGGGAACTATGGCTACACCTTC
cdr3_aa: CASSKSKGNYGYTF

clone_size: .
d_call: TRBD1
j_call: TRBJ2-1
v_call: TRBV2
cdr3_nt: TGTGCCAGCAGTATCCCGGGGACAGGGAACTACGAGCAGTTCTTC
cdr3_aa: CASSIPGTGNYEQFF

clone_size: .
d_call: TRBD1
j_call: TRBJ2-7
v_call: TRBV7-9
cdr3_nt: TGTGCCAGCTCGGCTCGACAGGGGGCTTACGAGCAGTACTTC
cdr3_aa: CASSARQGAYEQYF

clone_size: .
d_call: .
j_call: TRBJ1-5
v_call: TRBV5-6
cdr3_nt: TGTGCCAGCAGCTCGTCGGGGGGTTTCAATCAGCCCCAGCATTTT
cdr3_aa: CASSSSGGFNQPQHF

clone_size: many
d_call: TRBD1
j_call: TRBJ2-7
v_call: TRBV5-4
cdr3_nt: TGCGCCAGCAGCTTGGACAGGGGATTCGAGCAGTACTTC
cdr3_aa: CASSLDRGFEQYF

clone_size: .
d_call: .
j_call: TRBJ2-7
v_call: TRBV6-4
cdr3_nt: TGTGCCAGCAGCAAGGTTAAGACCGAGCAGTACTTC
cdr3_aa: CASSKVKTEQYF

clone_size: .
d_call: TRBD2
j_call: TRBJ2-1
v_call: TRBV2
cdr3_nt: TGTGCCAGCAGTGAGAGTCTAGCGGGAGCCAATCCCACCGGGGAGCTGTACTTC
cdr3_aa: CASSESLAGANPTGELYF

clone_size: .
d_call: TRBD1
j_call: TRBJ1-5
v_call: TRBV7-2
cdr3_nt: TGTGCCAGCAGCTTAGGGACAGGGGGCCTCAATCAGCCCCAGCATTTT
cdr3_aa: CASSLGTGGLNQPQHF

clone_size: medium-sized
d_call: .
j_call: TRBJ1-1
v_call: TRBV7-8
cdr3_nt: TGTGCCAGCAGCTTAGCGCCGCAGGGACGGGACACTGAAGCTTTCTTT
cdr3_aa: CASSLAPQGRDTEAFF

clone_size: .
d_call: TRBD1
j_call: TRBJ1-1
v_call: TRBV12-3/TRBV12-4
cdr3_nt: TGTGCCAGCAGTCCCCCGACAGGGGGCGGGTCGGCTTTCTTT
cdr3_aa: CASSPPTGGGSAFF

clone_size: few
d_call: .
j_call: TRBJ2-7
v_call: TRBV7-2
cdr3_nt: TGTGCCAGCAGTTCCGGAGCCTACGAGCAGTACTTC
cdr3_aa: CASSSGAYEQYF

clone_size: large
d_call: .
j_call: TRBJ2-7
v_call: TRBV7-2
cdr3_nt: TGTGCCAGCAGCTTAGGACCTTGGGGACTTGAGGCGCGGCAGTACTTC
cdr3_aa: CASSLGPWGLEARQYF

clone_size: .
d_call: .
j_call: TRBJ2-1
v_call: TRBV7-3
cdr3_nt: TGTGCCAGCAGCACCGAAGCGACTCGAGCATGGAATGAGCAGTTCTTC
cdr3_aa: CASSTEATRAWNEQFF

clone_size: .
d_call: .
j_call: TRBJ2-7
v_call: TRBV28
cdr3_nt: TGTGCCAGCAGTTTACGGGGACGGCTTGATGAGCAGTACTTC
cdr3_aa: CASSLRGRLDEQYF

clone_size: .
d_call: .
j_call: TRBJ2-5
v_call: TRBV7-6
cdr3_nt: TGTGCTAGCAGCCGAGACACCCAAGAGACCCAGTACTTC
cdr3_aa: CASSRDTQETQYF

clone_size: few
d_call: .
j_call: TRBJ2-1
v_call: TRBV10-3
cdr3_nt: TGTGCCATCAGTGTAGGCAGGGACAATGAGCAGTTCTTC
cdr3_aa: CAISVGRDNEQFF

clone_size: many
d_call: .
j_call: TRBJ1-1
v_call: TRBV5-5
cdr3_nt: TGTGCCAGCAGCTTGGACTTGAACACTGAAGCTTTCTTT
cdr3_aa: CASSLDLNTEAFF

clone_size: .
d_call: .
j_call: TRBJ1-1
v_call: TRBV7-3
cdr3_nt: TGTGCCAGCAGCCCTGAGGCACTAACGACTGAAGCTTTCTTT
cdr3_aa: CASSPEALTTEAFF

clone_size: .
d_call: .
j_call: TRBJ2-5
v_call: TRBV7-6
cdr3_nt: TGTGCCAGCAGCCATCCTAGGGTAGGTGAGCAGTACTTC
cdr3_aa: CASSHPRVGEQYF

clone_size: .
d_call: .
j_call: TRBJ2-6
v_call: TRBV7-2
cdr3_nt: TGTGCCAGCAGCTTACTATGGGCTACGGACTTC
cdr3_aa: CASSLLWATDF

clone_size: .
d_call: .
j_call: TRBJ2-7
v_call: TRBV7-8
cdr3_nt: TGTGCCAGCAGCTTAGTTGGGTGGGGGGGCTTCGAGCAGTACTTC
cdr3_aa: CASSLVGWGGFEQYF

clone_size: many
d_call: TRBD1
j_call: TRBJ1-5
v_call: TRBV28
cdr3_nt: TGTGCCAGTGGGGACAGCCCGTATCAGCCCCAGCATTTT
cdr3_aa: CASGDSPYQPQHF

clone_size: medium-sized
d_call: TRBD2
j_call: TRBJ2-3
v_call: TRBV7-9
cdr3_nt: TGTGCCAGCAGCCCTCGGGGCGGGGGGGCAGATACGCAGTATTTT
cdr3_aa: CASSPRGGGADTQYF

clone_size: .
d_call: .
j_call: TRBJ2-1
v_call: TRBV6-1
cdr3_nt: TGTGCCAGCAAACCAGTGGGGGAAAACAATGAGCAGTTCTTC
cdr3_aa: CASKPVGENNEQFF

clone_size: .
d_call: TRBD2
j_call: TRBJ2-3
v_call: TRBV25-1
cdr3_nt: TGTGCCAGCAGTGATCCCACGGGGGGTACAGATACGCAGTATTTT
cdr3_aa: CASSDPTGGTDTQYF

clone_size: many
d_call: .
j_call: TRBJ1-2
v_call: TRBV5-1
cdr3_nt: TGCGCCAGCAGCTCCGTGCCCATGGGAAACTATGGCTACACCTTC
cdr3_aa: CASSSVPMGNYGYTF

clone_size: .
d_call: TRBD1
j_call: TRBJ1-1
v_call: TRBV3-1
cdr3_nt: TGTGCCAGCAGCCAAGACTTGGCAGGGGGCGAAGCTTTCTTT
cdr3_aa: CASSQDLAGGEAFF

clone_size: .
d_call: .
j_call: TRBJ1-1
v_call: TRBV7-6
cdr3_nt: TGTGCTAGCAGCTTAGGAGAGAACACTGAAGCTTTCTTT
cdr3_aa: CASSLGENTEAFF

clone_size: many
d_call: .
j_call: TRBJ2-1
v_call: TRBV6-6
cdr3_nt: TGTGCCAGCAGTTACTCCTTGCCTGAATCCTACAATGAGCAGTTCTTC
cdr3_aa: CASSYSLPESYNEQFF

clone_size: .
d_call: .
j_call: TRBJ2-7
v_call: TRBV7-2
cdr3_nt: TGTGCCAGCAGTATCGCGTACGGGAAGTTGAACGAGCAGTACTTC
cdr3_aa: CASSIAYGKLNEQYF

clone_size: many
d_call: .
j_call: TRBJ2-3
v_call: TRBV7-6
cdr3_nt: TGTGCCAGCAGCTTAGAGTTCCCGGATACGCAGTATTTT
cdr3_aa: CASSLEFPDTQYF

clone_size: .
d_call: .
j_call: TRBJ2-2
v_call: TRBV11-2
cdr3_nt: TGTGCCAGCAGCTTCATGACCGGGGAGCTGTTTTTT
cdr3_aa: CASSFMTGELFF